The TCR beta chain described here comes from a study of CD8 T cells in ankylosing spondylitis. The CDR3 loop spans 13 amino acids. Germline V gene sequence: CDR1 MNHEY, CDR2 SVGAGI. The V end was cut by 4 bases, the J end by 4 bases, with 11 bases between. Details on this clonotype: What it recognizes is unknown.

Broader study findings: Seemingly distinctive of ankylosing spondylitis blood was a TCR beta motif formed by eight highly homologous variants. Certain motif variants had earlier appeared in reactive arthritis synovial fluid and blood.

Libraries for TCR beta were made by quantitative 5'-RACE with molecular barcodes. From the 5' RACE reads, TCRdb called clonotypes with MiXCR, one entry per CDR3 protein. The sample gives about 800,000 distinct CDR3 sequences, roughly 10% of which show up once; about 0.5% is in the top ten. The chain links TRBV6-5 to TRBJ2-7; tentatively, D is TRBD1 (6 bases). The source of this sequence is a male donor with ankylosing spondylitis. Material: blood, either unsorted or a sorted T cell fraction (not recorded which). The CDR3 reads CASSSRTVYEQYF. CDR3 nucleotides: TGTGCCAGCAGTTCACGGACAGTTTACGAGCAGTACTTC.